This T cell receptor (beta chain) originates from a study of Graves' ophthalmopathy and Graves' hyperthyroidism. Study results and limitations: From stable hyperthyroidism, ophthalmopathy was separated by a 13-signature model with 87.88% sensitivity and 80% to 82% specificity.

Germline V gene sequence: CDR1 MNHNS, CDR2 SASEGT. V lost 3 bases, J lost 7 bases, and 12 bases lay in between. The CDR3 covers 13 residues. Uncontrolled infections, pregnancy, lactation or other autoimmune diseases led to patient exclusion. Establishment of the diagnosis relied upon clinical symptoms, serum thyroxine, TRAb, thyroid ultrasound and orbital computed tomography. Amplified TCR beta CDR3 regions were obtained using RNA transcripts as template. Second-round multiplex PCR came after first-round RT-PCR with HTBI primers. Via MiXCR, TCRdb re-called the multiplex PCR reads, giving one row per CDR3 protein. The sample holds some 200,000 distinct CDR3 sequences; around 28% are singletons and the top ten take 8.5% to 9.5%. This clonotype was detected ten times or more. Its antigen is currently unknown.

The source is a man aged 50-60 years with Graves' ophthalmopathy. The chain is built from TRBV6-1 and TRBJ1-1; D remains ambiguous. Sequencing was performed on peripheral blood. This CDR3 is CASSEGSVDEAFF. As DNA, the CDR3 is TGTGCCAGCAGTGAGGGTTCCGTGGATGAAGCTTTCTTT.